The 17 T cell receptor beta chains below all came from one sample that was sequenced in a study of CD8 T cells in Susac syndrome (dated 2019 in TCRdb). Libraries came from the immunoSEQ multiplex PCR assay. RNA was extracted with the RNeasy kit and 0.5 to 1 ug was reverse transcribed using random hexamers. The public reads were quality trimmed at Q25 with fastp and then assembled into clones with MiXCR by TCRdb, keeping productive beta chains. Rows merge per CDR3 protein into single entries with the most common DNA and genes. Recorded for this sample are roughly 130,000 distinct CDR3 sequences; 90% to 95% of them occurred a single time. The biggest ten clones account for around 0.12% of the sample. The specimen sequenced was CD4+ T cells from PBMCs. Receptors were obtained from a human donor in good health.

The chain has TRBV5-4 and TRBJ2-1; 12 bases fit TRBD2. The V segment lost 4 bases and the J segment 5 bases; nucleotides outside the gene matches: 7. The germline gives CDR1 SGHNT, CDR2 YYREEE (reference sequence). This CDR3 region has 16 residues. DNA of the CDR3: TGTGCCAGCAGCCCCGAACTAGCGGGGGGAGACAATGAGCAGTTCTTC. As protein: CASSPELAGGDNEQFF.

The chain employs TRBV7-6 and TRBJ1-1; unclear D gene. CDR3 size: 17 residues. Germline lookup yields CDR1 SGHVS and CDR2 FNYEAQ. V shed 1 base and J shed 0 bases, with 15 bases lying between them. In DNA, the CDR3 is TGTGCCAGCAGCTTAGGGTACCGGGAGCACATGAACACTGAAGCTTTCTTT. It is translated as CASSLGYREHMNTEAFF.

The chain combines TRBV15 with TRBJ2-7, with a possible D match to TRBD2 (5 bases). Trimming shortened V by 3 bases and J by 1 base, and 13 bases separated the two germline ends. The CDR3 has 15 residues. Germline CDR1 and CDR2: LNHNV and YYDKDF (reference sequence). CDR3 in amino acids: CATSRTRVWSYEQYF. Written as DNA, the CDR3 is TGTGCCACCAGCAGGACGCGGGTCTGGTCCTACGAGCAGTACTTC.

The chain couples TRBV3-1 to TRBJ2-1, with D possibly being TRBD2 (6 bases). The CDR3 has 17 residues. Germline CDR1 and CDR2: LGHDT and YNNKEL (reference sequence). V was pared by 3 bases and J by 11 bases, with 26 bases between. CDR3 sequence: CASSHWAPSIGLNKQFF. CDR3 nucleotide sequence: TGTGCCAGCAGCCACTGGGCACCTTCTATTGGACTAAACAAGCAGTTCTTC.

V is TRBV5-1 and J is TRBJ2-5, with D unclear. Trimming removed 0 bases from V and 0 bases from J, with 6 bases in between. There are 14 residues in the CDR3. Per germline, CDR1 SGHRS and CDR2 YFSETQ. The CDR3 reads CASSLGQYQETQYF. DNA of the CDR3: TGCGCCAGCAGCTTGGGGCAGTACCAAGAGACCCAGTACTTC.

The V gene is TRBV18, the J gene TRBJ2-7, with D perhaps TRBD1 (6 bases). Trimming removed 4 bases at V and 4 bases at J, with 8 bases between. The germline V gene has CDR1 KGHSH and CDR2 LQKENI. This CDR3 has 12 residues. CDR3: CASSHQGYEQYF. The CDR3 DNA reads TGTGCCAGCTCACACCAGGGGTACGAGCAGTACTTC.

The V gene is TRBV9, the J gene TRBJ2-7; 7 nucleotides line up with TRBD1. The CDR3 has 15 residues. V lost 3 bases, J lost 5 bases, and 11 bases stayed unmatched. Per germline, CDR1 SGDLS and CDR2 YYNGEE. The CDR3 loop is CASSASGTVIDEQYF. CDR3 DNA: TGTGCCAGCAGCGCTTCCGGGACAGTGATCGACGAGCAGTACTTC.

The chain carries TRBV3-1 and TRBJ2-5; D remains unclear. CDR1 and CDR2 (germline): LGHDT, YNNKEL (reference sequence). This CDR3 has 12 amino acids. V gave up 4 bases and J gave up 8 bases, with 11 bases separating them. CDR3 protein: CASSPETDTQYF. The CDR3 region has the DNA TGTGCCAGCAGCCCAGAGACCGATACCCAGTACTTC.

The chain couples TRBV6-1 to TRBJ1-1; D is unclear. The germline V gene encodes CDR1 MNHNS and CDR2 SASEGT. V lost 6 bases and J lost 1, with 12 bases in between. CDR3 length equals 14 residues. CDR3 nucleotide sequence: TGTGCCAGCAGGGTCGACGGCCGGAACACTGAAGCTTTCTTT. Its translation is CASRVDGRNTEAFF.

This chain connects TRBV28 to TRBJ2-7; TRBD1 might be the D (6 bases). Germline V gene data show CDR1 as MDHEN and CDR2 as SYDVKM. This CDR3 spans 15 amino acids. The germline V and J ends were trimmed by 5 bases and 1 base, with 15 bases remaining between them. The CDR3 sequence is CASSPRGGLSYEQYF. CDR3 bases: TGTGCCAGCAGTCCCCGAGGGGGTCTGTCCTACGAGCAGTACTTC.

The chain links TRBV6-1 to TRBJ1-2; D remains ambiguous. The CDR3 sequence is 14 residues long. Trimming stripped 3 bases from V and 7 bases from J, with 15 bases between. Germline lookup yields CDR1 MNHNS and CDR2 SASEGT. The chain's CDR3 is CASSESLNSFGYTF. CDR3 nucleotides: TGTGCCAGCAGTGAGTCCCTGAATTCCTTTGGCTACACCTTC.

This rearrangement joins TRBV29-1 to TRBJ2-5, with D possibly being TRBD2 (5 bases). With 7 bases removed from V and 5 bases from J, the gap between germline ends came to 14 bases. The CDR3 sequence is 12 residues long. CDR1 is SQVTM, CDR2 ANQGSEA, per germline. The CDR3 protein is CSAVSKRETQYF. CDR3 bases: TGCAGCGCCGTCAGCAAGCGGGAGACCCAGTACTTC.

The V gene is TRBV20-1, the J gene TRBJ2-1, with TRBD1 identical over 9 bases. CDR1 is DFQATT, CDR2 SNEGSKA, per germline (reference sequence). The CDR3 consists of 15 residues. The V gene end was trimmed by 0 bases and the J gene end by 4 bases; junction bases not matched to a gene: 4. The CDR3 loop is CSARDPGQGYNEQFF. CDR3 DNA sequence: TGCAGTGCTAGAGATCCTGGACAGGGGTACAATGAGCAGTTCTTC.

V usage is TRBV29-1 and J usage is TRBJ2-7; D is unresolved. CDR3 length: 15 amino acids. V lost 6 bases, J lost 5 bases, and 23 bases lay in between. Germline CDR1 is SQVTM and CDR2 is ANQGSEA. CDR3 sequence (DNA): TGCAGCGTCGCTGACGTCGGTCTATCAGTCCACGAGCAGTACTTC. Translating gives CSVADVGLSVHEQYF.

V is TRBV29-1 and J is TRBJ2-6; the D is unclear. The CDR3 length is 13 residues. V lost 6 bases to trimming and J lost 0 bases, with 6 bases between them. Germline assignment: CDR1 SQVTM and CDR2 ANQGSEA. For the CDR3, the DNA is TGCAGCGTAGCCAGCTCTGGGGCCAACGTCCTGACTTTC. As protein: CSVASSGANVLTF.

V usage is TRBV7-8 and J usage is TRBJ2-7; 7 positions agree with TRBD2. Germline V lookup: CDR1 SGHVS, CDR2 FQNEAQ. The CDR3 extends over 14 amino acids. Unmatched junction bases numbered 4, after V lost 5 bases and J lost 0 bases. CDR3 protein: CASSGSGISYEQYF. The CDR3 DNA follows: TGTGCCAGCAGCGGCAGCGGGATCTCCTACGAGCAGTACTTC.

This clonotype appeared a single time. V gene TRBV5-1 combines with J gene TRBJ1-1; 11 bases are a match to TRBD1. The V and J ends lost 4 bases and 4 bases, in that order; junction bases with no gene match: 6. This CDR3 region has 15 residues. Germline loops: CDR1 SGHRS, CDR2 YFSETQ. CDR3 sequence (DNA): TGCGCCAGCAGCCTCCCCGGGACAGGGGGCACTGAAGCTTTCTTT. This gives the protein CASSLPGTGGTEAFF. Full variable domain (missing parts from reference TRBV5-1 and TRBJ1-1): KAGVTQTPRYLIKTRGQQVTLSCSPISGHRSVSWYQQTPGQGLQFLFEYFSETQRNKGNFPGRFSGRQFSNSRSEMNVSTLELGDSALYLCASSLPGTGGTEAFFGQGTRLTVV.